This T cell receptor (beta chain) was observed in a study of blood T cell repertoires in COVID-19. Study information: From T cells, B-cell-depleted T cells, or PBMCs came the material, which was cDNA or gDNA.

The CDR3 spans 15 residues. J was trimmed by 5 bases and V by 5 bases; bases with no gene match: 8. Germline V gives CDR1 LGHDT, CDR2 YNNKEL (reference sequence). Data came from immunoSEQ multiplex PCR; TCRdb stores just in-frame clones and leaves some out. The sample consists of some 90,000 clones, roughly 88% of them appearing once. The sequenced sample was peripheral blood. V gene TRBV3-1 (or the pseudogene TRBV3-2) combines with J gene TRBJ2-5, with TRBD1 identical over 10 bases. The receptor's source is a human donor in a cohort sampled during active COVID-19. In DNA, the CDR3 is TGTGCCAGCAGCAGAACGACAGGGGGCGAGGAGACCCAGTACTTC. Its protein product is CASSRTTGGEETQYF.